The next 8 T cell receptor beta chains were all read from a single sample in a study of PD-1 blockade in classical Hodgkin lymphoma. Every patient was affected by relapse after autologous stem cell transplantation, while exposure to brentuximab vedotin was not uniform. Some clones are missing from TCRdb's copy, which holds only in-frame ones; the method was immunoSEQ multiplex PCR. The sample shows approximately 2,300 clones, less than 75% of them seen only once. Sample: peripheral blood mononuclear cells (PBMCs), taken at baseline. The receptors come from a human donor with classical Hodgkin lymphoma.

By share of the sample, this clone is medium-sized (0.01 to 0.1%). This same CDR3 is encoded by further DNA sequences in the sample. The rearrangement joins TRBV7-6 to TRBJ2-2; 9 bases agree with TRBD2. CDR1 and CDR2 (germline): SGHVS, FNYEAQ. V lost 4 bases to trimming and J lost 8 bases; unmatched junction nucleotides: 11. The CDR3 covers 16 residues. CDR3 nucleotides: TGTGCCAGCAGCTATAGCGGGGGAACCCCGGTGGGGGAGCTGTTTTTT. Amino acids: CASSYSGGTPVGELFF. The full variable domain, completed using reference TRBV7-6 and TRBJ2-2, is GAGVSQSPRYKVTKRGQDVALRCDPISGHVSLYWYRQALGQGPEFLTYFNYEAQQDKSGLPNDRFSAERPEGSISTLTIQRTEQRDSAMYRCASSYSGGTPVGELFFGEGSRLTVL.

The V gene is TRBV28, the J gene TRBJ1-6; D is undetermined. Germline V CDR1 and CDR2: MDHEN, SYDVKM. The ends were cut back, 7 bases at V and 12 bases at J, with 13 bases in the middle. The CDR3 extends over 12 amino acids. The CDR3 region is CASTPPRGPLHF. In DNA form, the CDR3 reads TGTGCCAGCACCCCCCCTCGGGGACCCCTCCACTTT. The full variable domain, with the rest looked up from reference TRBV28 and TRBJ1-6, is DVKVTQSSRYLVKRTGEKVFLECVQDMDHENMFWYRQDPGLGLRLIYFSYDVKMKEKGDIPEGYSVSREKKERFSLILESASTNQTSMYLCASTPPRGPLHFGNGTRLTVT.

The chain's CDR3 is CASSAGQGAGELFF. The CDR3 coding sequence is TGTGCCAGCAGCGCGGGACAGGGTGCCGGGGAGCTGTTTTTT. V and J are TRBV9 and TRBJ2-2, with 9 nucleotides matching TRBD1. The trim removed 3 bases at V and 6 bases at J, leaving 3 bases unmatched. Germline V gene data show CDR1 as SGDLS and CDR2 as YYNGEE. This CDR3 contains 14 residues.

The rearrangement joins TRBV7-6 to TRBJ2-1, with TRBD2 matching over 9 bases. J was trimmed by 5 bases and V by 1 base; bases with no gene match: 3. The V gene's germline CDR1 is SGHVS and CDR2 FNYEAQ. The CDR3 loop spans 15 amino acids. The CDR3 here is CASSLGASGNNEQFF. The CDR3 nucleotides are TGTGCCAGCAGCTTAGGGGCTAGCGGGAACAATGAGCAGTTCTTC.

The chain combines TRBV6-1 with TRBJ1-5, with TRBD1 identical over 12 bases. Germline V gene sequence: CDR1 MNHNS, CDR2 SASEGT. J lost 5 bases, V lost 11 bases, and 7 bases had no gene match. CDR3 length: 14 amino acids. CDR3 residues: CAGSRDRGHQPQHF. DNA of the CDR3: TGTGCCGGTAGCCGGGACAGGGGGCATCAGCCCCAGCATTTT.

V gene TRBV7-9 combines with J gene TRBJ2-2, with D perhaps TRBD2 (6 bases). The V gene lost 2 bases and the J gene lost 0 bases, with 13 bases spanning the gap. CDR1 and CDR2 from the germline V gene are SEHNR and FQNEAQ (reference sequence). CDR3 length: 17 amino acids. The CDR3 is CASSLRGVDTNTGELFF. CDR3 coding DNA: TGTGCCAGCAGCTTACGCGGGGTCGACACGAACACCGGGGAGCTGTTTTTT. The whole variable domain, remainder taken from reference TRBV7-9 and TRBJ2-2, is DTGVSQNPRHKITKRGQNVTFRCDPISEHNRLYWYRQTLGQGPEFLTYFQNEAQLEKSRLLSDRFSAERPKGSFSTLEIQRTEQGDSAMYLCASSLRGVDTNTGELFFGEGSRLTVL.

This clone has a handful of counts. The chain carries TRBV19 and TRBJ2-1, with 13 bases fitting TRBD2. CDR1 and CDR2 from the germline V gene are LNHDA and SQIVND (reference sequence). This CDR3 is 15 amino acids long. V lost 6 bases and J lost 6; bases outside the gene matches: 5. The CDR3 reads CASSTTSGGFNEQFF. DNA of the CDR3: TGTGCCAGTAGCACGACTAGCGGGGGGTTCAATGAGCAGTTCTTC. Variable domain in full (rest from reference TRBV19 and TRBJ2-1): DGGITQSPKYLFRKEGQNVTLSCEQNLNHDAMYWYRQDPGQGLRLIYYSQIVNDFQKGDIAEGYSVSREKKESFPLTVTSAQKNPTAFYLCASSTTSGGFNEQFFGPGTRLTVL.

This clone was counted only a few times. This rearrangement joins TRBV25-1 to TRBJ1-6; D gene uncertain. This CDR3 is built from 13 residues. Trimming took 4 bases from V and 5 from J, leaving 6 bases between them. Germline CDR1 is MGHDK and CDR2 is SYGVNS. The CDR3 reads CASSVQNNSPLHF. CDR3 nucleotide sequence: TGTGCCAGCAGTGTGCAGAATAATTCACCCCTCCACTTT. Full variable domain (missing parts from reference TRBV25-1 and TRBJ1-6): EADIYQTPRYLVIGTGKKITLECSQTMGHDKMYWYQQDPGMELHLIHYSYGVNSTEKGDLSSESTVSRIRTEHFPLTLESARPSHTSQYLCASSVQNNSPLHFGNGTRLTVT.